Each of the 25 T cell receptor beta chains below was sequenced from the same sample in a study of T cell responses to AZD1222 COVID-19 vaccine. Data came from immunoSEQ multiplex PCR; TCRdb stores just in-frame clones and leaves some out. This sample carries roughly 100,000 clones, 85% to 90% of them seen once, and the ten largest clones take roughly 5.1%. Sequenced here: peripheral blood, sampled on day 0 of AZD1222 vaccination. Receptor source: an adult in good health.

This chain uses TRBV6-5 with TRBJ1-1; TRBD1 agrees at 10 bases. In germline, CDR1 is MNHEY, CDR2 SVGAGI. The CDR3 length is 13 residues. V lost 4 bases and J lost 10; bases outside the gene matches: 6. The CDR3 nucleotides are TGTGCCAGCAGTTCCCCGGGGACAGGGGTAGCTTTCTTT. The encoded protein is CASSSPGTGVAFF.

This chain joins TRBV9 and TRBJ2-7; 8 nucleotides match TRBD1. Germline lookup yields CDR1 SGDLS and CDR2 YYNGEE. The CDR3 sequence is 16 residues long. The trim removed 0 bases at V and 7 bases at J, leaving 12 bases unmatched. As DNA, the CDR3 is TGTGCCAGCAGCGTAGACCTGGACAGGGCTGCCTGGGAGCAGTACTTC. Translating gives CASSVDLDRAAWEQYF. Based on the CDR3 plus reference TRBV9 and TRBJ2-7, the full variable domain is DSGVTQTPKHLITATGQRVTLRCSPRSGDLSVYWYQQSLDQGLQFLIQYYNGEERAKGNILERFSAQQFPDLHSELNLSSLELGDSALYFCASSVDLDRAAWEQYFGPGTRLTVT.

This chain links TRBV6-2 or TRBV6-3 with TRBJ1-1; no clear D. The CDR3 runs 18 residues. Germline V gene sequence: CDR1 MNHEY, CDR2 SVGEGT. The germline V and J ends were trimmed by 5 bases and 0 bases, with 22 bases remaining between them. DNA for the CDR3: TGTGCCAGCAGTAGGGTCGCTCAGGCTAGGACGGTGAACACTGAAGCTTTCTTT. It is translated as CASSRVAQARTVNTEAFF.

This clone has a single count. The rearrangement links TRBV4-1 to TRBJ2-1, with 9 bases that match TRBD2. The V segment lost 0 bases and the J segment 4 bases; nucleotides outside the gene matches: 7. Germline CDR1 and CDR2: MGHRA and YSYEKL. The CDR3 extends over 17 amino acids. CDR3 DNA sequence: TGCGCCAGCAGCCAAGATTGGGCTAGCGGGAAATACAATGAGCAGTTCTTC. Amino acid sequence: CASSQDWASGKYNEQFF.

The V call is TRBV11-1, the J call TRBJ1-2, with 7 bases lining up with TRBD1. The J segment lost 8 bases and the V segment lost 4 bases, leaving 4 bases of the junction unmatched. Looked up from germline, CDR1 is SGHAT and CDR2 is FQDESV (reference sequence). The CDR3 runs to 12 residues. This chain's CDR3 is CASSSDREGYTF. CDR3 nucleotide sequence: TGTGCCAGCAGCTCCGACAGGGAAGGCTACACCTTC.

The chain is built from TRBV28 and TRBJ1-2, with TRBD1 matching over 10 bases. Germline CDR1 MDHEN, CDR2 SYDVKM. V gave up 5 bases and J gave up 7 bases; unmatched junction bases: 10. The CDR3 spans 15 residues. CDR3 nucleotides: TGTGCCAGCAGTCTGGCCACCGGGACAGGGGTTGGCTACACCTTC. Translation gives CASSLATGTGVGYTF.

The rearrangement links TRBV5-1 to TRBJ2-3, with 8 bases fitting TRBD2. The length of the CDR3 is 16 residues. V shed 3 bases, J shed 4 bases, and the junction held 10 bases outside the gene matches. Germline loops: CDR1 SGHRS, CDR2 YFSETQ. In DNA form, the CDR3 reads TGCGCCAGCAGCTCGATAGGCAGCGGGAGTTCAGATACGCAGTATTTT. Its translation is CASSSIGSGSSDTQYF.

CDR3: CASSLRGGKETQYF. In DNA, the CDR3 is TGTGCCAGCAGCCTCCGAGGGGGGAAAGAGACCCAGTACTTC. The chain is built from TRBV3-1 (or the pseudogene TRBV3-2) and TRBJ2-5; D possibly uses TRBD1 or TRBD2 (6 bases each). Germline lookup yields CDR1 LGHDT and CDR2 YNNKEL (reference sequence). The CDR3 spans 14 residues. Between the trimmed V and J ends, which lost 4 bases and 3 bases, there was a span of 12 bases.

The rearrangement joins TRBV7-9 to TRBJ2-5; D not resolved. This CDR3 has 12 residues. The V end lost 4 bases, the J end lost 7 bases, and 10 bases lay between the germline ends. Germline CDR1 SEHNR, CDR2 FQNEAQ (reference sequence). The CDR3 DNA follows: TGTGCCAGCAGCTCCCATATGGGGACCCAGTACTTC. Its protein is CASSSHMGTQYF.

Turning to this clone: The same CDR3 is also encoded by other DNA sequences in this sample. This chain connects TRBV18 to TRBJ2-7; D is unclear. CDR1 and CDR2 from the germline V gene are KGHSH and LQKENI. The length of the CDR3 is 13 residues. V lost 0 bases and J lost 1, with 4 bases in between. This chain's CDR3 is CASSPPGSYEQYF. The CDR3, as DNA: TGTGCCAGCTCACCACCGGGGTCCTACGAGCAGTACTTC.

The chain employs TRBV28 and TRBJ1-1; D uncertain. The CDR3 loop spans 13 amino acids. Germline CDR1 reads MDHEN; CDR2 reads SYDVKM. V lost 7 bases to trimming and J lost 10 bases, with 19 bases between them. The CDR3 spells CASTVPGQMPAFF. The CDR3 nucleotides are TGTGCCAGCACAGTGCCAGGCCAGATGCCAGCTTTCTTT.

The chain combines TRBV19 with TRBJ2-3, with 10 bases that match TRBD1. V shed 6 bases, J shed 2 bases, and the junction held 11 bases outside the gene matches. The germline V gene has CDR1 LNHDA and CDR2 SQIVND (reference sequence). This CDR3 comprises 17 residues. CDR3 bases: TGTGCCAGTAGCCCTACCCCCGGGACAGGGGCCACAGATACGCAGTATTTT. It codes for CASSPTPGTGATDTQYF. The complete variable domain, with remaining parts taken from reference TRBV19 and TRBJ2-3, reads DGGITQSPKYLFRKEGQNVTLSCEQNLNHDAMYWYRQDPGQGLRLIYYSQIVNDFQKGDIAEGYSVSREKKESFPLTVTSAQKNPTAFYLCASSPTPGTGATDTQYFGPGTRLTVL.

The rearrangement joins TRBV4-3 to TRBJ1-2; D gene ambiguous. This CDR3 is built from 14 residues. Germline lookup yields CDR1 LGHNA and CDR2 YSLEER. V gave up 0 bases and J gave up 1 base, with 6 bases separating them. The CDR3 reads CASSQEGRNYGYTF. DNA of the CDR3: TGCGCCAGCAGCCAAGAAGGCCGTAACTATGGCTACACCTTC.

The chain has TRBV28 and TRBJ2-1; D may be TRBD1 or TRBD2 (6 bases each). From germline, CDR1 is MDHEN and CDR2 SYDVKM. This CDR3 has 15 amino acids. V lost 4 bases and J lost 4, with 14 bases in between. CDR3 protein: CASSSGGGIYNEQFF. The CDR3 coding sequence is TGTGCCAGCAGTTCCGGGGGCGGGATTTACAATGAGCAGTTCTTC.

The gene calls are TRBV4-3 and TRBJ1-3; tentative D call: TRBD1 (6 bases). Trimming removed 0 bases from V and 7 bases from J, with 13 bases in between. The CDR3 is 15 residues long. CDR1 is LGHNA, CDR2 YSLEER, per germline. CDR3 coding DNA: TGCGCCAGCAGCCAAGATGGGGGGCACGGGAACACCATATATTTT. Translated: CASSQDGGHGNTIYF.

Here the CDR3 reads CASSYIAAYEQYF. CDR3 DNA sequence: TGTGCCAGCAGCTATATAGCAGCTTACGAGCAGTACTTC. The V gene is TRBV7-2, the J gene TRBJ2-7; D unclear. Germline assignment: CDR1 SGHTA and CDR2 FQGNSA. Trimming stripped 4 bases from V and 4 bases from J, with 11 bases between. This CDR3 is 13 amino acids long. Using reference TRBV7-2 and TRBJ2-7 for the parts outside the CDR3, the full variable domain is GAGVSQSPSNKVTEKGKDVELRCDPISGHTALYWYRQSLGQGLEFLIYFQGNSAPDKSGLPSDRFSAERTGGSVSTLTIQRTQQEDSAVYLCASSYIAAYEQYFGPGTRLTVT.

The CDR3 loop reads CASSQGPGTGILGTQYF. DNA of the CDR3: TGCGCCAGCAGCCAAGGCCCCGGGACAGGGATTTTGGGGACCCAGTACTTC. The V gene is TRBV4-1, the J gene TRBJ2-5, with 9 bases matching TRBD1. This CDR3 has 17 amino acids. Trimming cost V 1 base and J 7 bases; bases outside gene matches: 13. Germline CDR1 is MGHRA and CDR2 is YSYEKL.

The chain has TRBV12-3 or TRBV12-4 and TRBJ2-5; no reliable D call. The ends were cut back, 3 bases at V and 2 bases at J, with 7 bases in the middle. The CDR3 is 13 amino acids. The DNA for the CDR3 is TGTGCCAGCAGTTTGTGGCAGCAAGAGACCCAGTACTTC. Encoded protein: CASSLWQQETQYF.

The chain uses TRBV27 and TRBJ2-1, with 10 bases that match TRBD2. The length of the CDR3 is 16 residues. The ends lost 4 bases at V and 10 bases at J; junction bases unmatched: 13. In germline, CDR1 is MNHEY, CDR2 SMNVEV (reference sequence). In nucleotides, the CDR3 is TGTGCCAGCAGTTCCCAGGCTAGCGGGAGAGTTAGCGAGCAGTTCTTC. It codes for CASSSQASGRVSEQFF.

J is TRBJ2-1 and V is TRBV6-1; D could derive from TRBD1 or TRBD2 (5 bases each). Trimming stripped 2 bases from V and 8 bases from J, with 16 bases between. Germline-derived CDR1 and CDR2 are MNHNS and SASEGT. The CDR3 totals 15 residues. CDR3 sequence: CASSEPGPRHHEQFF. The CDR3 DNA follows: TGTGCCAGCAGTGAACCGGGACCCCGCCACCATGAGCAGTTCTTC.

The CDR3 loop is CASSPTGVSAEAFF. The CDR3 nucleotides are TGTGCCAGCAGCCCCACAGGGGTGAGCGCTGAAGCTTTCTTT. The V gene is TRBV11-2, the J gene TRBJ1-1; 7 bases align to TRBD1. The CDR3 runs 14 residues. After removal of 5 bases from V and 6 bases from J, the junction contained 9 bases not matched to a gene. In germline, CDR1 is SGHAT, CDR2 FQNNGV.

The genes are TRBV19 and TRBJ1-3, with D possibly matching TRBD1 (5 bases). Germline lookup yields CDR1 LNHDA and CDR2 SQIVND (reference sequence). There are 14 residues in the CDR3. Trimming took 10 bases from V and 0 from J, leaving 13 bases between them. The CDR3 reads CATGGDLSGNTIYF. In DNA form, the CDR3 reads TGTGCCACGGGAGGGGACCTCTCTGGAAACACCATATATTTT.

V usage is TRBV7-2 and J usage is TRBJ1-3; D call uncertain. V was cut by 5 bases and J by 0 bases, with 11 bases left in between. From germline, CDR1 is SGHTA and CDR2 FQGNSA. CDR3 length equals 15 residues. The CDR3 region is CASSALGISGNTIYF. DNA of the CDR3: TGTGCCAGCAGCGCGCTCGGCATCTCTGGAAACACCATATATTTT.

The chain employs TRBV6-5 and TRBJ2-7; tentatively, D is TRBD2 (5 bases). The CDR3 is 11 amino acids. CDR1 is MNHEY, CDR2 SVGAGI, per germline. With 5 bases removed from V and 3 bases from J, the gap between germline ends came to 5 bases. CDR3 region: CASSRGYEQYF. The CDR3 DNA follows: TGTGCCAGCAGTCGGGGCTACGAGCAGTACTTC.

For the CDR3, the DNA is TGTGCCAGCAGCTTCGGACAGGGAGGTCAGCCCCAGCATTTT. The encoded protein is CASSFGQGGQPQHF. V is TRBV9 and J is TRBJ1-5, with 8 bases fitting TRBD1. This CDR3 is 14 amino acids long. Germline CDR1 reads SGDLS; CDR2 reads YYNGEE. Unmatched junction bases numbered 6, after V lost 4 bases and J lost 6 bases. Based on the CDR3 plus reference TRBV9 and TRBJ1-5, the full variable domain is DSGVTQTPKHLITATGQRVTLRCSPRSGDLSVYWYQQSLDQGLQFLIQYYNGEERAKGNILERFSAQQFPDLHSELNLSSLELGDSALYFCASSFGQGGQPQHFGDGTRLSIL.